These T cell receptor beta chains were read from a single sample in a study of human T cells and chemical hapten exposure. Using its own MiXCR run on the RACE reads, TCRdb lists one record per CDR3 protein. The sample contains approximately 100,000 distinct CDR3 sequences, about a tenth of which appear only once. The source material was whole blood, sampled in connection with sensitization to the hapten diphenylcyclopropenone (DPC). The source of these receptors is a woman aged 35 to 49 with alopecia areata. Some clones in this sample may be carry-over from other donors' samples. Each CDR3 is given with its conserved first and last residue. A D gene is named only where the DNA matches it firmly. Size tells how often a clone was seen (once, few, many) or the class of an expanded clone, and some rows leave it out.

clone_size | d_call | j_call | v_call | cdr3_aa | cdr3_nt
few | . | TRBJ2-7 | TRBV5-1 | CASSLGGTGFTYEQYF | TGCGCCAGCAGCTTGGGAGGAACAGGGTTTACCTACGAGCAGTACTTC
. | . | TRBJ2-1 | TRBV2 | CASSAPHIRPRSYNEQFF | TGTGCCAGCAGTGCCCCACACATCCGGCCGCGGTCCTACAATGAGCAGTTCTTC
few | . | TRBJ1-1 | TRBV7-9 | CASSFWGSPEAFF | TGTGCCAGCAGCTTCTGGGGAAGCCCTGAAGCTTTCTTT
. | TRBD2 | TRBJ2-5 | TRBV28 | CASGLAGAETQYF | TGTGCGTCCGGACTAGCAGGCGCGGAGACCCAGTACTTC
few | . | TRBJ1-5 | TRBV11-2 | CASSLDLGLQPQHF | TGTGCCAGCAGCTTAGATCTGGGTCTTCAGCCCCAGCATTTT
many | TRBD2 | TRBJ2-3 | TRBV20-1 | CSARGRGLAGTDTQYF | TGCAGTGCTAGGGGGAGGGGACTAGCGGGCACAGATACGCAGTATTTT
. | . | TRBJ2-4 | TRBV13 | CASSPNWAKNIQYF | TGTGCCAGCAGCCCCAACTGGGCCAAAAACATTCAGTACTTC
few | . | TRBJ2-3 | TRBV20-1 | CSARDSRGRADTQYF | TGCAGTGCTAGAGATTCAAGGGGTAGAGCAGATACGCAGTATTTT
many | . | TRBJ2-4 | TRBV28 | CASSSPAGAGGNIQYF | TGTGCCAGCAGTTCTCCCGCAGGGGCTGGGGGGAACATTCAGTACTTC
. | . | TRBJ1-5 | TRBV12-3/TRBV12-4 | CASTGFTNQPQHF | TGTGCCAGCACCGGGTTTACTAATCAGCCCCAGCATTTT
many | . | TRBJ1-2 | TRBV27 | CASRGMDYGYTF | TGTGCCAGCAGAGGAATGGATTATGGCTACACCTTC
few | . | TRBJ2-7 | TRBV20-1 | CSAQPGLRDEQYF | TGCAGTGCCCAACCGGGGCTACGGGACGAGCAGTACTTC
few | . | TRBJ2-7 | TRBV19 | CASSIAGTQGYEQYF | TGTGCCAGTAGTATTGCCGGGACCCAGGGGTACGAGCAGTACTTC
. | . | TRBJ1-2 | TRBV6-2/TRBV6-3 | CASSTLGYGYTF | TGTGCCAGCAGTACCCTGGGTTATGGCTACACCTTC
. | . | TRBJ2-2 | TRBV18 | CASSPPKFGGTGELFF | TGTGCCAGCTCACCACCGAAATTCGGAGGCACCGGGGAGCTGTTTTTT
many | TRBD1 | TRBJ1-5 | TRBV2 | CASSSPTGGRRNQPQHF | TGTGCCAGCAGTTCTCCGACAGGGGGACGTCGCAATCAGCCCCAGCATTTT
. | TRBD2 | TRBJ2-1 | TRBV28 | CASRTSGRNEQFF | TGTGCCAGCAGGACTAGCGGTAGAAATGAGCAGTTCTTC
few | . | TRBJ1-1 | TRBV4-2 | CASSQESGPAFF | TGTGCCAGCAGCCAAGAATCAGGGCCGGCTTTCTTT
. | TRBD2 | TRBJ2-1 | TRBV6-2/TRBV6-3 | CASTLAGGPGEQFF | TGTGCCAGCACCCTAGCGGGGGGTCCCGGTGAGCAGTTCTTC
. | TRBD1 | TRBJ2-4 | TRBV20-1 | CSATRTGSNIQYF | TGCAGTGCTACGCGGACAGGGAGCAACATTCAGTACTTC
many | . | TRBJ1-2 | TRBV29-1 | CSVSTDYGYTF | TGCAGCGTTTCTACAGATTATGGCTACACCTTC
many | TRBD2 | TRBJ2-7 | TRBV7-2 | CASSLVGGTYEQYF | TGTGCCAGCAGCTTGGTGGGGGGGACCTACGAGCAGTACTTC
. | . | TRBJ1-2 | TRBV25-1 | CASSEPDLPNYGYTF | TGTGCCAGCAGTGAACCCGACTTACCTAACTATGGCTACACCTTC
many | TRBD2 | TRBJ2-7 | TRBV6-2/TRBV6-3 | CASTESGRGEQYF | TGTGCCAGCACCGAATCCGGGAGGGGCGAGCAGTACTTC
few | TRBD2 | TRBJ2-7 | TRBV5-4 | CASQVDSGGAGTYEQYF | TGTGCCAGCCAGGTGGATAGCGGGGGGGCCGGTACCTACGAGCAGTACTTC
few | . | TRBJ2-7 | TRBV20-1 | CSAFGKGLTYEQYF | TGCAGTGCTTTCGGAAAGGGGTTAACCTACGAGCAGTACTTC
few | TRBD1 | TRBJ2-7 | TRBV7-2 | CASTLTGSEQYF | TGTGCCAGCACCCTGACAGGGTCCGAGCAGTACTTC
many | . | TRBJ1-3 | TRBV12-3/TRBV12-4 | CASSRPGAGVSGNTIYF | TGTGCCAGCAGCCGCCCCGGGGCAGGGGTATCTGGAAACACCATATATTTT
many | . | TRBJ2-4 | TRBV29-1 | CSVDLWSIQYF | TGCAGCGTTGACCTGTGGAGCATTCAGTACTTC
. | . | TRBJ2-3 | TRBV3-1 | CASSPEAWGMGTDTQYF | TGTGCCAGCAGCCCCGAAGCATGGGGGATGGGCACAGATACGCAGTATTTT
. | . | TRBJ1-5 | TRBV20-1 | CSASRASQPQHF | TGCAGTGCTAGCAGGGCCTCTCAGCCCCAGCATTTT
many | . | TRBJ2-7 | TRBV6-2/TRBV6-3 | CATRRDSGRSYEQYF | TGTGCCACCCGGAGGGATTCGGGGCGGTCCTACGAGCAGTACTTC
many | TRBD1 | TRBJ1-4 | TRBV2 | CASSGQGATNEKLFF | TGTGCCAGCAGCGGACAGGGCGCAACTAATGAAAAACTGTTTTTT
many | TRBD2 | TRBJ2-7 | TRBV27 | CASSLGREGYEQYF | TGTGCCAGCAGTTTGGGCAGGGAGGGATACGAGCAGTACTTC
many | . | TRBJ1-1 | TRBV27 | CASSFGGEVEAFF | TGTGCCAGCAGTTTCGGGGGGGAAGTTGAAGCTTTCTTT
few | . | TRBJ2-7 | TRBV7-9 | CASRAGREQYF | TGTGCCAGCAGGGCGGGGAGGGAGCAGTACTTC
many | . | TRBJ2-1 | TRBV6-5 | CASSASLGQQFF | TGTGCCAGCAGCGCCTCGCTGGGTCAGCAGTTCTTC
. | TRBD1 | TRBJ2-7 | TRBV29-1 | CSVGPGTGVYEQYF | TGCAGCGTAGGTCCCGGGACAGGGGTTTACGAGCAGTACTTC
many | . | TRBJ2-7 | TRBV6-2/TRBV6-3 | CASSRLAYEQYF | TGTGCCAGCTCCAGACTAGCCTACGAGCAGTACTTC
few | TRBD1 | TRBJ2-1 | TRBV11-2 | CASRTPGQGAHYNEQFF | TGTGCCAGCAGAACTCCGGGACAGGGGGCTCACTACAATGAGCAGTTCTTC
few | . | TRBJ2-3 | TRBV4-3 | CASSQEPGSTDTQYF | TGCGCCAGCAGCCAAGAACCGGGAAGCACAGATACGCAGTATTTT
few | TRBD1 | TRBJ1-4 | TRBV28 | CASSKTGGGVEKLFF | TGTGCCAGCAGTAAAACAGGGGGCGGCGTGGAAAAACTGTTTTTT
few | TRBD1 | TRBJ1-6 | TRBV5-1 | CASSIGGVNSPLHF | TGCGCCAGCAGCATAGGGGGCGTGAATTCACCCCTCCACTTT
. | . | TRBJ2-1 | TRBV7-9 | CASSLPLPGPNEQFF | TGTGCCAGCAGCTTACCCCTTCCAGGGCCCAATGAGCAGTTCTTC
. | . | TRBJ2-1 | TRBV15 | CATSRGRGGGNEQFF | TGTGCCACCAGCAGAGGCCGTGGTGGGGGCAATGAGCAGTTCTTC
many | . | TRBJ1-2 | TRBV12-3/TRBV12-4 | CASIAMDSSYGYTF | TGTGCCAGCATCGCAATGGACAGTAGCTATGGCTACACCTTC
. | TRBD2 | TRBJ2-7 | TRBV3-1 | CASSREGTSYEQYF | TGTGCCAGCAGCCGGGAGGGAACTAGCTACGAGCAGTACTTC
few | . | TRBJ2-1 | TRBV29-1 | CSVQILIGNEQFF | TGCAGCGTCCAAATCCTAATCGGCAATGAGCAGTTCTTC
. | . | TRBJ2-7 | TRBV20-1 | CSALETADDEQYF | TGCAGTGCCCTGGAGACCGCAGACGACGAGCAGTACTTC
few | . | TRBJ2-2 | TRBV4-3 | CASSLQTNTGELFF | TGCGCCAGCAGCCTTCAAACGAACACCGGGGAGCTGTTTTTT
many | . | TRBJ2-5 | TRBV6-5 | CASSWRGAGMGQETQYF | TGTGCCAGCAGTTGGAGGGGGGCTGGAATGGGGCAAGAGACCCAGTACTTC